The entry that follows covers one T cell receptor beta chain sequence. The record originates from a study of CD8+ T cells in alopecia areata. Study details: Oral tofacitinib (5 to 10 mg twice daily) was administered to treated patients.

Sequencing used cDNA as its template, made by extracting RNA and reverse transcribing it. The repertoire was sequenced with immunoSEQ multiplex PCR; TCRdb's copy has only in-frame clones and lacks some. The table has under 250,000 clones, approximately 57% seen once. The V gene's germline CDR1 is SGHDT and CDR2 YYEEEE. Trimming cost V 7 bases and J 14 bases; bases outside gene matches: 20. CDR3 length: 16 amino acids. Treatment defined: oral pan-JAK inhibitor, 5-10 mg twice daily. The sample was CD4+ T cells sorted from blood, taken at week 4, from a patient treated with tofacitinib. The receptor was isolated from a human donor with alopecia areata. V gene TRBV5-6 combines with J gene TRBJ1-6, with 8 bases that match TRBD1. The CDR3 sequence: CASCRGARTGIMALHF. CDR3 nucleotide sequence: TGTGCCAGCTGCAGGGGAGCAAGGACAGGGATTATGGCCCTCCACTTT.